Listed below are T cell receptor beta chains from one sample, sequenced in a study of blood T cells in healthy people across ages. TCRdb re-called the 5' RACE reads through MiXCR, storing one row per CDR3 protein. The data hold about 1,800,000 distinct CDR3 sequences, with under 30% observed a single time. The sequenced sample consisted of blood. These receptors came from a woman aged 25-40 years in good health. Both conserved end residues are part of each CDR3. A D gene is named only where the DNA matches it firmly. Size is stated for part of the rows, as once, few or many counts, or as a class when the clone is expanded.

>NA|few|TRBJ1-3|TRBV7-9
CASSFAGPISSGNTIYF
TGTGCCAGCAGCTTCGCCGGGCCGATAAGCTCTGGAAACACCATATATTTT
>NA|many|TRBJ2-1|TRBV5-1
CASTISGYNEQFF
TGCGCCAGCACCATTAGCGGTTACAATGAGCAGTTCTTC
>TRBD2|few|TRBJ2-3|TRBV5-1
CASVASGGRSTDTQYF
TGCGCCAGTGTGGCTAGCGGGGGCCGTAGCACAGATACGCAGTATTTT
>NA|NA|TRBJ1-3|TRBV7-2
CASSLAPFRDRGNTIYF
TGTGCCAGCAGCTTAGCCCCGTTCCGAGACAGGGGAAACACCATATATTTT
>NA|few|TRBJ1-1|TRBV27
CASSPPLRGPWDTEAFF
TGTGCCAGCAGTCCGCCCCTCAGGGGACCATGGGACACTGAAGCTTTCTTT
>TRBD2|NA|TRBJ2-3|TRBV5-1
CASFPGLAGTDTQYF
TGCGCCAGCTTCCCGGGGCTAGCGGGCACAGATACGCAGTATTTT
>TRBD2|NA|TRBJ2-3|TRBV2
CASSERGVADTQYF
TGTGCCAGCAGTGAGCGGGGGGTGGCAGATACGCAGTATTTT
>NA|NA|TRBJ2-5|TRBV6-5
CASRTGVTHNEQYF
TGTGCCAGCAGGACCGGGGTCACCCACAATGAGCAGTACTTC
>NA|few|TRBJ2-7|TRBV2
CASSERDEQYF
TGTGCCAGCAGTGAACGGGACGAGCAGTACTTC
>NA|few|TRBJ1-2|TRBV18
CASSPNSKDYGYTF
TGTGCCAGCTCCCCAAATTCAAAAGACTATGGCTACACCTTC
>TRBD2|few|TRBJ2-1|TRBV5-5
CASSWGRLAGGEQFF
TGTGCCAGCAGCTGGGGCCGACTAGCGGGAGGTGAGCAGTTCTTC
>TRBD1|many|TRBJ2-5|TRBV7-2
CASSLWQGAETQYF
TGTGCCAGCAGCTTGTGGCAGGGGGCAGAGACCCAGTACTTC
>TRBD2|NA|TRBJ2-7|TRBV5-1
CASSRSGSGGEYEQYF
TGCGCCAGCAGCCGGTCAGGGAGCGGGGGAGAGTACGAGCAGTACTTC
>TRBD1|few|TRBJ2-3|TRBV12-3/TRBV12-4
CASSPPTGGIDTQYF
TGTGCCAGCAGCCCGCCGACAGGGGGTATAGATACGCAGTATTTT
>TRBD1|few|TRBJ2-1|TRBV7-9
CASSPPTGPGRYNEQFF
TGTGCCAGCAGCCCCCCGACAGGGCCCGGCCGCTACAATGAGCAGTTCTTC
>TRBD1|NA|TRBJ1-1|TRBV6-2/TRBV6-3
CASTEQWAGGNTEAFF
TGTGCCAGCACCGAGCAGTGGGCAGGGGGTAACACTGAAGCTTTCTTT
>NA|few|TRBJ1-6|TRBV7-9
CANPGSSYNSPLHF
TGTGCCAACCCGGGGAGCTCCTATAATTCACCCCTCCACTTT
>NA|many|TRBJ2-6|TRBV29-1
CSTTGSGANVLTF
TGCAGCACTACAGGGAGTGGGGCCAACGTCCTGACTTTC
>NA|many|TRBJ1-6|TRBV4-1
CASSQDFGRYNSPLHF
TGCGCCAGCAGCCAAGATTTCGGACGGTATAATTCACCCCTCCACTTT
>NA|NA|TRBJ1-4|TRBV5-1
CAISSRQGDEKLFF
TGCGCCATCAGCTCGCGACAAGGGGATGAAAAACTGTTTTTT
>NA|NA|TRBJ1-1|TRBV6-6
CASSYERTEAFF
TGTGCCAGCAGTTACGAGAGGACTGAAGCTTTCTTT
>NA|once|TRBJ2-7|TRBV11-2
CARSLAVGEQYF
TGTGCCCGCAGCTTGGCGGTTGGCGAGCAGTACTTC
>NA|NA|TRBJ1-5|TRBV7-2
CASSYRPDQPQHF
TGTGCCAGCAGTTACAGGCCCGATCAGCCCCAGCATTTT
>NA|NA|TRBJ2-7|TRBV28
CASWSGTRYYEQYF
TGTGCCAGCTGGAGTGGGACAAGATATTACGAGCAGTACTTC
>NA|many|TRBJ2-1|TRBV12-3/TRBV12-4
CASSRRVMPHEQFF
TGTGCCAGCAGCCGACGGGTGATGCCACATGAGCAGTTCTTC
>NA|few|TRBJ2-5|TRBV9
CASSVDYLRETQYF
TGTGCCAGCAGCGTGGACTACCTCAGGGAGACCCAGTACTTC
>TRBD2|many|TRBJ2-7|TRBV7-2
CASSFPQREGERGEQYF
TGTGCCAGCAGCTTCCCCCAGCGGGAGGGCGAAAGGGGGGAGCAGTACTTC
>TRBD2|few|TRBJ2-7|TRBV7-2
CACSLAQGGYEQYF
TGTGCCTGCAGCTTAGCCCAGGGAGGGTACGAGCAGTACTTC
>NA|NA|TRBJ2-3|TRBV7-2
CASSPARAQAQYF
TGTGCCAGCAGCCCAGCCCGGGCACAGGCGCAGTATTTT
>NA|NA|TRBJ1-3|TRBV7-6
CASSLADTGISGNTIYF
TGTGCCAGCAGCTTAGCCGACACAGGGATCTCTGGAAACACCATATATTTT
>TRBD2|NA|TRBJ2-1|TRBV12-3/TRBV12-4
CASSEAGAGYNEQFF
TGTGCCAGCAGTGAAGCGGGAGCAGGATACAATGAGCAGTTCTTC
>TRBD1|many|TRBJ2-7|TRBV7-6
CASSARTGISYEQYF
TGTGCCAGCAGCGCTCGGACAGGGATTTCCTACGAGCAGTACTTC
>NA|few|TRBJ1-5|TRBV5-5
CASSLVGLSNQPQHF
TGTGCCAGCAGCTTGGTTGGGTTAAGCAATCAGCCCCAGCATTTT
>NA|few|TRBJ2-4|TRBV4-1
CASARAGENIQYF
TGCGCCAGCGCAAGAGCCGGGGAAAACATTCAGTACTTC
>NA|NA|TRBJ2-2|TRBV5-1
CASSYTRGTGELFF
TGCGCCAGCAGCTATACACGTGGCACCGGGGAGCTGTTTTTT
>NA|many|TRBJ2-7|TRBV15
CATSRGQFTEQYF
TGTGCCACCAGCAGAGGACAGTTCACCGAGCAGTACTTC
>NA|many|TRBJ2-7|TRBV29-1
CSVADAGPVRKQYF
TGCAGCGTTGCCGACGCGGGACCAGTTCGTAAGCAGTACTTC
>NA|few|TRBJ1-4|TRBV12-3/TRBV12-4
CASSLPLGAGDEKLFF
TGTGCCAGCAGTTTGCCGTTGGGGGCAGGTGATGAAAAACTGTTTTTT
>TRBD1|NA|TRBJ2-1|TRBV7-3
CASSLEQGNEQFF
TGTGCCAGCAGCTTGGAACAGGGGAATGAGCAGTTCTTC
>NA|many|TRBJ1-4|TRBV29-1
CSVRQATNEKLFF
TGCAGCGTTCGGCAGGCAACTAATGAAAAACTGTTTTTT
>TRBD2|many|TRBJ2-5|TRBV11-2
CASNSPAGEGETQYF
TGTGCCAGCAACTCACCAGCGGGAGAGGGAGAGACCCAGTACTTC
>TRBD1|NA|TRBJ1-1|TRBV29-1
CSENRGVGTEAFF
TGCAGCGAAAACAGGGGAGTTGGCACTGAAGCTTTCTTT
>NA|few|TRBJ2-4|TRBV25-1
CASSEPSAGAGNIQYF
TGTGCCAGCAGTGAACCTAGCGCGGGGGCGGGGAACATTCAGTACTTC
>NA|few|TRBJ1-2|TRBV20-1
CSAPLPWDGYTF
TGCAGTGCTCCCCTACCATGGGATGGCTACACCTTC
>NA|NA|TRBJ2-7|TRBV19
CASSNRGVTYEQYF
TGTGCCAGTAGTAACAGAGGGGTTACCTACGAGCAGTACTTC
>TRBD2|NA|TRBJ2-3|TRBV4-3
CASSQLPLLAGVPDTQYF
TGCGCCAGCAGCCAACTTCCCCTACTAGCGGGAGTTCCAGATACGCAGTATTTT
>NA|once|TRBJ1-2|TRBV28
CASSSWDGNRGYTF
TGTGCCAGCAGTTCATGGGACGGCAACAGGGGCTACACCTTC
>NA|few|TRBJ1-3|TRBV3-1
CASSQERGNTIYF
TGTGCCAGCAGCCAAGAGAGGGGAAACACCATATATTTT
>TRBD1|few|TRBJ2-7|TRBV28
CASSHTRTGMSEQYF
TGTGCCAGCAGCCATACTCGGACAGGGATGAGCGAGCAGTACTTC
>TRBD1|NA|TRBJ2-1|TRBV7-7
CASSSDREDEQFF
TGTGCCAGCAGCTCGGACAGGGAAGATGAGCAGTTCTTC
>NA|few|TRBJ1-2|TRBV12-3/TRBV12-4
CASSRLQEGGKGYTF
TGTGCCAGCAGTCGCCTCCAGGAGGGAGGGAAGGGCTACACCTTC
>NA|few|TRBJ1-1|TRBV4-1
CASSPGPVGNTEAFF
TGCGCCAGCAGCCCCGGGCCGGTAGGGAACACTGAAGCTTTCTTT